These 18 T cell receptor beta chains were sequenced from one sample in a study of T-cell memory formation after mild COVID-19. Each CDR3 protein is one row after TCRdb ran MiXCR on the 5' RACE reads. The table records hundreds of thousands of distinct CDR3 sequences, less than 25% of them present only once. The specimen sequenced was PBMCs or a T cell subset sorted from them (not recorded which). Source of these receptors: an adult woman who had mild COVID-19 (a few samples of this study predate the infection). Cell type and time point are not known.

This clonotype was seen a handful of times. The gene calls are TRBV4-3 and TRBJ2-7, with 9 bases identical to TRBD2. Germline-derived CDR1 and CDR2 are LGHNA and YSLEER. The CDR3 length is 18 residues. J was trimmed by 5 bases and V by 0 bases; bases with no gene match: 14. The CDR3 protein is CASSQELASGTPADEQYF. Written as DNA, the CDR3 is TGCGCCAGCAGCCAAGAGTTGGCTAGCGGGACACCCGCGGACGAGCAGTACTTC.

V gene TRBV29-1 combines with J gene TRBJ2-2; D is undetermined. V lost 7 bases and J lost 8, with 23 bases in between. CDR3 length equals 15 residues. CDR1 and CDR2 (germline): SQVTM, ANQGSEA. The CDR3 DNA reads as TGCAGCGCCTACCTCGGAACAGAGTACGGGGGGGAGCTGTTTTTT. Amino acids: CSAYLGTEYGGELFF.

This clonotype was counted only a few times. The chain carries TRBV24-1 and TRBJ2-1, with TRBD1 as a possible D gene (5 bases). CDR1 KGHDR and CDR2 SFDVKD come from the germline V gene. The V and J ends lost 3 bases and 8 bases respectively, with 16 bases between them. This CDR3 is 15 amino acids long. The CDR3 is CATSDPTRVNYEQFF. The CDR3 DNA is TGTGCCACCAGTGATCCAACCAGGGTTAACTATGAGCAGTTCTTC.

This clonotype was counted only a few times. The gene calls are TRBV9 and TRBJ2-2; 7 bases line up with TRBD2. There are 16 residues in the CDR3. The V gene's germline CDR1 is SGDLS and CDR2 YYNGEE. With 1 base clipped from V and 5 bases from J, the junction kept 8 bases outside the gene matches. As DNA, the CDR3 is TGTGCCAGCAGCGTAACGGGACTATATGCTACCGGGGAGCTGTTTTTT. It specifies CASSVTGLYATGELFF.

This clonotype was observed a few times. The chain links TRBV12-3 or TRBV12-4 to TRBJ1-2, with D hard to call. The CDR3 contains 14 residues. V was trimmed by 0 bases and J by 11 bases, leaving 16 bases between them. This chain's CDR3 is CASSLANRGLPYTF. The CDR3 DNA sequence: TGTGCCAGCAGTTTAGCGAACAGAGGGCTCCCATACACCTTC.

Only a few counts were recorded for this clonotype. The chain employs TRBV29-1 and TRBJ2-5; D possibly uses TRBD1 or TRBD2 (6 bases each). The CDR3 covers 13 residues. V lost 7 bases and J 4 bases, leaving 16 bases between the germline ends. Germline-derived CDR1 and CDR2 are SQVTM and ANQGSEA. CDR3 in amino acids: CSARGARGETQYF. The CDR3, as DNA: TGCAGCGCGAGGGGGGCGAGAGGAGAGACCCAGTACTTC. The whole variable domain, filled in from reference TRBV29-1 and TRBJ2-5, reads SAVISQKPSRDICQRGTSLTIQCQVDSQVTMMFWYRQQPGQSLTLIATANQGSEATYESGFVIDKFPISRPNLTFSTLTVSNMSPEDSSIYLCSARGARGETQYFGPGTRLLVL.

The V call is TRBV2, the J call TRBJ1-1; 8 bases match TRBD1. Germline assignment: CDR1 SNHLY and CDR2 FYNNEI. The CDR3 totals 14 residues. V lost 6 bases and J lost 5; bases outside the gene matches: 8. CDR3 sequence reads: CASRGDRGVTEAFF. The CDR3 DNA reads TGTGCCAGCAGGGGAGACAGGGGAGTTACTGAAGCTTTCTTT.

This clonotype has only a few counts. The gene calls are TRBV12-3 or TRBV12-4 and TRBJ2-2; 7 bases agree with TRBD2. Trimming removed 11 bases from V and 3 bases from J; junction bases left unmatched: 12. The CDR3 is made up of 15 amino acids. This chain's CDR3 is CAHKPETSHTGELFF. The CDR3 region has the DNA TGTGCCCACAAGCCTGAGACTAGCCACACCGGGGAGCTGTTTTTT.

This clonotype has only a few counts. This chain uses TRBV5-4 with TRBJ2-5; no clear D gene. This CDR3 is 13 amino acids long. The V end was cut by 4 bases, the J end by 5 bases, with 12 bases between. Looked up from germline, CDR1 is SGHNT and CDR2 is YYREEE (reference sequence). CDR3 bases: TGTGCCAGCAGCCCCGCGGCTGGGGAGACCCAGTACTTC. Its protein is CASSPAAGETQYF.

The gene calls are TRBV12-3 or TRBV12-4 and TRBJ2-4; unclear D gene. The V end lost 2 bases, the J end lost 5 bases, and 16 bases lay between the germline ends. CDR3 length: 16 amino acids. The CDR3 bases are TGTGCCAGCAGTTTAAGCCAGACCCTAAGCCAAAACATTCAGTACTTC. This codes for CASSLSQTLSQNIQYF.

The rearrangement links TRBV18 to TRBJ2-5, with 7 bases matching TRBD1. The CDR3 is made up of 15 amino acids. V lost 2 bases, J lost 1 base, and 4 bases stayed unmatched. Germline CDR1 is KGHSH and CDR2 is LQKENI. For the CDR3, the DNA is TGTGCCAGCTCACCAACGACAGGGCTCCAAGAGACCCAGTACTTC. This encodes CASSPTTGLQETQYF.

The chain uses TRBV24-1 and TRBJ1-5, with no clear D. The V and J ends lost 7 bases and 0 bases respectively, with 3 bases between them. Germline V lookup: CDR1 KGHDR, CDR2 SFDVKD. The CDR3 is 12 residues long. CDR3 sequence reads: CATSNSNQPQHF. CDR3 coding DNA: TGTGCCACCAGCAATAGCAATCAGCCCCAGCATTTT.

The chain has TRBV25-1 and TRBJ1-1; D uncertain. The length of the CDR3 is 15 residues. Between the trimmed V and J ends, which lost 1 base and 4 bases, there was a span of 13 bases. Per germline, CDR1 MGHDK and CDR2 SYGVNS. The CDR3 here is CASSESRRAGTEAFF. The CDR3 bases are TGTGCCAGCAGTGAATCTCGGCGGGCGGGCACTGAAGCTTTCTTT.

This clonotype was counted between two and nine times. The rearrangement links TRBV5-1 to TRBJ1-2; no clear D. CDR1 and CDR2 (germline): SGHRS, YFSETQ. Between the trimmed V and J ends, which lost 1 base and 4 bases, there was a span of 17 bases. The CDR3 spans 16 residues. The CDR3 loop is CASSLLYGATLYGYTF. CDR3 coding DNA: TGCGCCAGCAGCTTGTTGTATGGAGCGACGCTCTATGGCTACACCTTC.

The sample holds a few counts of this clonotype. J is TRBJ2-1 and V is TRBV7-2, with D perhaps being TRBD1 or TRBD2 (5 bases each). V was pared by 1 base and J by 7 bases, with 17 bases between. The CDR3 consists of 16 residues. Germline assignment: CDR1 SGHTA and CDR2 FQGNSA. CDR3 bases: TGTGCCAGCAGCTTAGTCTGGGGACCGCCGGGAAATGAGCAGTTCTTC. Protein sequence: CASSLVWGPPGNEQFF.

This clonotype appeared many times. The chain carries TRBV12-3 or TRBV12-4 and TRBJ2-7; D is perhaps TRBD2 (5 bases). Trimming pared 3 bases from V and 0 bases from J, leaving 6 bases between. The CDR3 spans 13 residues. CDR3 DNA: TGTGCCAGCAGTTTTGGGAGCTCCTACGAGCAGTACTTC. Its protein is CASSFGSSYEQYF.

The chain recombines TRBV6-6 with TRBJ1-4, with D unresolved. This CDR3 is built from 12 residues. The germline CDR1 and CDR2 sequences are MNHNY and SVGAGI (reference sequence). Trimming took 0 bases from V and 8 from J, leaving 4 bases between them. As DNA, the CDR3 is TGTGCCAGCAGTTACTCCTTAGAAAAACTGTTTTTT. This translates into CASSYSLEKLFF.

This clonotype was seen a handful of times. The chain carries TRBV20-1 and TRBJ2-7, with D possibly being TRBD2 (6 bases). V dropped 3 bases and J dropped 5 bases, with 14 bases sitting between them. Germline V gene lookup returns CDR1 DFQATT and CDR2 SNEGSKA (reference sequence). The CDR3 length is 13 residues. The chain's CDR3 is CSASAPGRNEQYF. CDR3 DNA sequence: TGCAGTGCTAGTGCACCCGGGAGAAACGAGCAGTACTTC.